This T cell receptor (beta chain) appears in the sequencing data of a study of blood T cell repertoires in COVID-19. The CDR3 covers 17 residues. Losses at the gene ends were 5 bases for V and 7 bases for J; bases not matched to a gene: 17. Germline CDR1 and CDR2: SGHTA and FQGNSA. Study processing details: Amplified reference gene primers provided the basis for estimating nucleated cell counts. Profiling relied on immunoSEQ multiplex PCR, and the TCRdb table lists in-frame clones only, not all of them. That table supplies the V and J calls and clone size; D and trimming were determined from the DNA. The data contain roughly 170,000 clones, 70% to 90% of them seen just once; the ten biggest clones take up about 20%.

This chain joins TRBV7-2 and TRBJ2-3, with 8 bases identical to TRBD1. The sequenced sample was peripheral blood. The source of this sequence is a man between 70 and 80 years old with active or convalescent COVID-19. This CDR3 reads CASSGAIRDRKRYTQYF. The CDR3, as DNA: TGTGCCAGCAGCGGAGCCATCCGGGACAGGAAGAGATATACGCAGTATTTT.